The 28 T cell receptor beta chains in this list originate from one sample, sequenced in a study of regulatory T cells in long-lasting Graves disease. CDR3-region Arm-PCR and iRepertoire HTBI primers produced the TCR beta libraries. MiXCR, run by TCRdb on the multiplex PCR reads, gives a single entry per CDR3 protein. The sample has a few hundred thousand distinct CDR3 sequences; more than 20% are singletons. The time point here: persistent/refractory GD, antithyroid drugs over 5 years with positive TRAb. RNA isolated from PBMCs was used to make the TCR library. Sequenced here: peripheral blood mononuclear cells (PBMCs), sampled when the disease was refractory, from a patient treated with antithyroid drugs. The receptors come from a female donor with Graves disease.

V and J are TRBV7-2 and TRBJ2-2; weak D call: TRBD2 (6 bases). The CDR3 runs to 17 residues. From germline, CDR1 is SGHTA and CDR2 FQGNSA. Trimming left V 0 bases short and J 4 bases short, with 15 bases between. The CDR3 coding sequence is TGTGCCAGCAGCTTAGCCCCGGGAGCTTCGGGCACCGGGGAGCTGTTTTTT. It codes for CASSLAPGASGTGELFF.

This clonotype was observed a few times. The V call is TRBV6-2 or TRBV6-3, the J call TRBJ2-6; D uncertain. The ends were cut back, 2 bases at V and 0 bases at J, with 14 bases in the middle. The CDR3 has 18 amino acids. Germline V gives CDR1 MNHEY, CDR2 SVGEGT. In DNA, the CDR3 is TGTGCCAGCAGTTACGGTGCAGGTCCTTCCTCTGGGGCCAACGTCCTGACTTTC. This codes for CASSYGAGPSSGANVLTF.

This chain connects TRBV24-1 to TRBJ2-5; the D gene is possibly TRBD2 (7 bases). V gave up 4 bases and J gave up 3 bases, with 17 bases separating them. The V gene's germline CDR1 is KGHDR and CDR2 SFDVKD. The CDR3 totals 16 residues. The CDR3, as DNA: TGTGCCACCAGTGACCCTCGAGGGGGGGCGAAAGAGACCCAGTACTTC. This gives the protein CATSDPRGGAKETQYF.

The V and J genes are TRBV20-1 and TRBJ2-2, with D possibly TRBD1 on 6 matching bases. Per germline, CDR1 DFQATT and CDR2 SNEGSKA (reference sequence). CDR3 length: 14 residues. Trimming stripped 1 base from V and 3 bases from J, with 9 bases between. The CDR3 region has the DNA TGCAGTGCTAGAGCAGGGGTCGACACCGGGGAGCTGTTTTTT. It translates to CSARAGVDTGELFF.

This clonotype was detected ten times or more. This chain joins TRBV6-1 and TRBJ2-2, with a tentative D call TRBD2 (5 bases). The germline V and J ends were trimmed by 3 bases and 0 bases, with 8 bases remaining between them. This CDR3 has 15 amino acids. The germline gives CDR1 MNHNS, CDR2 SASEGT. The CDR3 spells CASSEEVPNTGELFF. The CDR3 DNA reads as TGTGCCAGCAGTGAGGAGGTGCCGAACACCGGGGAGCTGTTTTTT.

This clonotype has only a few counts. The V and J genes are TRBV9 and TRBJ2-5; tentatively, D is TRBD1 or TRBD2 (5 bases each). Trimming took off 0 bases at V and 1 base at J, with 10 bases between the two ends. The CDR3 is made up of 15 amino acids. CDR1 and CDR2 from the germline V gene are SGDLS and YYNGEE. CDR3 residues: CASSVGGAAQETQYF. CDR3 DNA sequence: TGTGCCAGCAGCGTAGGAGGGGCGGCCCAAGAGACCCAGTACTTC.

This clonotype was counted many times. The rearrangement joins TRBV6-2 or TRBV6-3 to TRBJ2-5; the match to TRBD2 covers 7 bases. Trimming took 6 bases from V and 2 from J; bases not matched to a gene: 9. The CDR3 contains 15 residues. Germline CDR1 MNHEY, CDR2 SVGEGT. In nucleotides, the CDR3 is TGTGCCAGCAGGCGGGACTACAAACTTCAAGAGACCCAGTACTTC. This gives the protein CASRRDYKLQETQYF.

This clonotype was counted only a few times. This chain joins TRBV29-1 and TRBJ2-6, with 10 bases lining up with TRBD1. This CDR3 spans 16 amino acids. V lost 5 bases to trimming and J lost 2 bases; unmatched junction nucleotides: 6. From germline, CDR1 is SQVTM and CDR2 ANQGSEA. The CDR3 protein is CSVPGTGDTGANVLTF. In DNA, the CDR3 is TGCAGCGTTCCAGGGACAGGGGATACTGGGGCCAACGTCCTGACTTTC.

Many counts were recorded for this clonotype. The V gene is TRBV6-5, the J gene TRBJ2-5, with D perhaps TRBD1 (6 bases). Germline V gene lookup returns CDR1 MNHEY and CDR2 SVGAGI. V was cut by 2 bases and J by 5 bases, with 9 bases left in between. This CDR3 spans 13 amino acids. The CDR3 bases are TGTGCCAGCAGTTACCTAGGGGGTGAGACCCAGTACTTC. Translated: CASSYLGGETQYF.

The sample holds many counts of this clonotype. The rearrangement joins TRBV6-1 to TRBJ1-1; D is unclear. From germline, CDR1 is MNHNS and CDR2 SASEGT. This CDR3 comprises 13 residues. Trimming took off 8 bases at V and 6 bases at J, with 16 bases between the two ends. The CDR3 coding sequence is TGTGCCAGCGCTTTATACCCGATGGCTGAAGCTTTCTTT. Its translation is CASALYPMAEAFF.

This rearrangement joins TRBV19 to TRBJ1-2; tentatively, D is TRBD1 (5 bases). From germline, CDR1 is LNHDA and CDR2 SQIVND (reference sequence). Trimming took off 4 bases at V and 2 bases at J, with 8 bases between the two ends. This CDR3 contains 13 residues. The CDR3 DNA sequence: TGTGCCAGTAGTAGGGACTCGAACTATGGCTACACCTTC. It encodes CASSRDSNYGYTF.

This clonotype was seen more than once but under ten times. CDR3 DNA: TGTGCCAGCAGCTTGTTGCCAGCGGACACGTCCTCTGGAAACACCATATATTTT. Protein product: CASSLLPADTSSGNTIYF. This sequence joins TRBV7-9 and TRBJ1-3; the D gene is possibly TRBD1 (5 bases). The V gene lost 3 bases and the J gene lost 0 bases, with 18 bases spanning the gap. Per the germline V gene, CDR1 is SEHNR and CDR2 is FQNEAQ (reference sequence). CDR3 length: 18 residues.

The chain combines TRBV7-2 with TRBJ2-4; D may be TRBD2 (6 bases). Germline CDR1 is SGHTA and CDR2 is FQGNSA. This CDR3 spans 17 amino acids. With 5 bases removed from V and 3 bases from J, the gap between germline ends came to 20 bases. The CDR3 loop is CASSPPPGVRGKNIQYF. The CDR3 nucleotides are TGTGCCAGCAGCCCACCTCCGGGAGTTAGGGGCAAAAACATTCAGTACTTC.

This clonotype was picked up many times. This chain connects TRBV2 to TRBJ1-5; TRBD1 agrees at 7 bases. Germline V gene sequence: CDR1 SNHLY, CDR2 FYNNEI. CDR3 length: 14 residues. With V trimmed by 4 bases and J by 1 base, 1 base remained unmatched. This CDR3 reads CASSGQGSNQPQHF. The CDR3 nucleotides read TGTGCCAGCAGTGGACAGGGAAGCAATCAGCCCCAGCATTTT.

V usage is TRBV4-1 and J usage is TRBJ1-4; D is unresolved. Trimming stripped 1 base from V and 11 bases from J, with 20 bases between. Germline V gene sequence: CDR1 MGHRA, CDR2 YSYEKL. The CDR3 is 16 amino acids. Written as DNA, the CDR3 is TGCGCCAGCAGCCAAGTTACGGCTGTTGACCTACATAAACTGTTTTTT. Translated, it gives CASSQVTAVDLHKLFF.

This clonotype was detected once. This sequence joins TRBV6-2 or TRBV6-3 and TRBJ1-5, with D unresolved. Germline-derived CDR1 and CDR2 are MNHEY and SVGEGT. There are 14 residues in the CDR3. The germline V and J ends were trimmed by 6 bases and 2 bases, with 11 bases remaining between them. CDR3 loop: CASSQHGGNQPQHF. The DNA for the CDR3 is TGTGCCAGCAGCCAACATGGGGGCAATCAGCCCCAGCATTTT.

This chain links TRBV5-1 with TRBJ1-4, with D unclear. CDR1 is SGHRS and CDR2 is YFSETQ in the germline V gene. V was trimmed by 4 bases and J by 5 bases, leaving 9 bases between them. This CDR3 has 13 residues. As DNA, the CDR3 is TGCGCCAGCAGCCCGACTAGAAATGAAAAACTGTTTTTT. Translation: CASSPTRNEKLFF. The complete variable domain, with remaining parts taken from reference TRBV5-1 and TRBJ1-4, reads KAGVTQTPRYLIKTRGQQVTLSCSPISGHRSVSWYQQTPGQGLQFLFEYFSETQRNKGNFPGRFSGRQFSNSRSEMNVSTLELGDSALYLCASSPTRNEKLFFGSGTQLSVL.

In this sample, this clonotype turned up many times. J is TRBJ2-5 and V is TRBV28; 12 bases are a match to TRBD2. The junction had 13 bases not matched to a gene; V was cut back by 4 bases and J by 4 bases. The CDR3 has 18 residues. CDR1 and CDR2 (germline): MDHEN, SYDVKM. The CDR3 nucleotides read TGTGCCAGCAGTTCCAATCTCCGACTAGCGGGAGATGGAGAGACCCAGTACTTC. It is translated as CASSSNLRLAGDGETQYF.

This clonotype was observed many times. The DNA for the CDR3 is TGTGCCAGCAGCATCCTCGGGACACCCTTGCCCTACGAGCAGTACTTC. The encoded protein is CASSILGTPLPYEQYF. The rearrangement joins TRBV7-8 to TRBJ2-7; tentative D call: TRBD1 (6 bases). The CDR3 runs 16 residues. The V end was cut by 5 bases, the J end by 2 bases, with 19 bases between. Germline values: CDR1 SGHVS, CDR2 FQNEAQ.

In its sample, this clonotype was seen once. This chain joins TRBV2 and TRBJ2-7, with TRBD2 matching 8 bases. The V gene's germline CDR1 is SNHLY and CDR2 FYNNEI. V lost 1 base, J lost 7 bases, and 15 bases stayed unmatched. The CDR3 length is 17 residues. DNA of the CDR3: TGTGCCAGCAGTGAAGTTGGTACCGGACCCCCGGGGGGGGAGCAGTACTTC. Its protein product is CASSEVGTGPPGGEQYF. The full variable domain, in which reference TRBV2 and TRBJ2-7 provide the parts outside the CDR3, is EPEVTQTPSHQVTQMGQEVILRCVPISNHLYFYWYRQILGQKVEFLVSFYNNEISEKSEIFDDQFSVERPDGSNFTLKIRSTKLEDSAMYFCASSEVGTGPPGGEQYFGPGTRLTVT.

V is TRBV20-1 and J is TRBJ2-1, with 7 bases aligning to TRBD2. Germline V gene sequence: CDR1 DFQATT, CDR2 SNEGSKA (reference sequence). The length of the CDR3 is 14 residues. J gave up 4 bases and V 3 bases, and 6 bases lay outside the gene matches. The CDR3 loop reads CSASFGGLYNEQFF. CDR3 bases: TGCAGTGCTAGTTTCGGGGGACTATACAATGAGCAGTTCTTC.

The sample holds many counts of this clonotype. CDR3 nucleotides: TGTGCCAGCAGTCCCCTAGAGTTTTCGGGGAGAGAGACCCAGTACTTC. It codes for CASSPLEFSGRETQYF. V usage is TRBV28 and J usage is TRBJ2-5; perhaps TRBD2 as D (5 bases). Germline V gene sequence: CDR1 MDHEN, CDR2 SYDVKM. This CDR3 region has 16 residues. Trimming pared 5 bases from V and 4 bases from J, leaving 20 bases between. Full variable domain (outside the CDR3, taken from reference TRBV28 and TRBJ2-5): DVKVTQSSRYLVKRTGEKVFLECVQDMDHENMFWYRQDPGLGLRLIYFSYDVKMKEKGDIPEGYSVSREKKERFSLILESASTNQTSMYLCASSPLEFSGRETQYFGPGTRLLVL.

The genes are TRBV7-9 and TRBJ2-1, with D possibly TRBD2 on 6 matching bases. The CDR3 extends over 15 amino acids. Germline values: CDR1 SEHNR, CDR2 FQNEAQ (reference sequence). The germline V and J ends were trimmed by 1 base and 4 bases, with 11 bases remaining between them. CDR3 DNA sequence: TGTGCCAGCAGCTTAGGGGGGGACTTATACAATGAGCAGTTCTTC. Amino acids: CASSLGGDLYNEQFF.

The chain uses TRBV7-3 and TRBJ1-6; no clear D gene. CDR1 is SGHTA, CDR2 FQGTGA, per germline. The CDR3 runs to 14 residues. V shed 2 bases and J shed 7 bases, with 9 bases lying between them. CDR3 loop: CASSLGQENSPLHF. The CDR3 nucleotides read TGTGCCAGCAGCTTAGGCCAGGAAAATTCACCCCTCCACTTT.

A note on this clonotype: Since a much larger clone is just one base distant, this may be a read error. The chain couples TRBV11-2 to TRBJ2-4; 7 bases align to TRBD1. Germline assignment: CDR1 SGHAT and CDR2 FQNNGV. The CDR3 has 17 amino acids. CDR3 residues: CASSLVRQGVAKNIRYF. CDR3 coding DNA: TGTGCCAGCAGCTTAGTAAGGCAGGGGGTAGCCAAAAACATTCGGTACTTC. Filled out from reference TRBV11-2 and TRBJ2-4, the complete variable domain reads EAGVAQSPRYKIIEKRQSVAFWCNPISGHATLYWYQQILGQGPKLLIQFQNNGVVDDSQLPKDRFSAERLKGVDSTLKIQPAKLEDSAVYLCASSLVRQGVAKNIRYFGAGTRLSVL.

This clonotype was detected only a few times. The chain uses TRBV3-1 and TRBJ1-5; no definite D call. The CDR3 is 15 amino acids. Germline lookup yields CDR1 LGHDT and CDR2 YNNKEL (reference sequence). V was clipped by 0 bases and J by 5 bases, with 11 bases between them. CDR3 sequence: CASSQDPTADQPQHF. The CDR3 DNA reads as TGTGCCAGCAGCCAAGATCCGACGGCTGATCAGCCCCAGCATTTT.

About this clonotype itself: A single base separates this from a much larger clone, so it may be a read error. The chain uses TRBV2 and TRBJ1-2, with 7 bases fitting TRBD1. The CDR3 spans 14 residues. Germline loops: CDR1 SNHLY, CDR2 FYNNEI. The V gene end was trimmed by 11 bases and the J gene end by 2 bases; junction bases not matched to a gene: 11. CDR3 amino acids: CACTGQGGNYGYTF. DNA for the CDR3: TGTGCCTGCACGGGGCAGGGGGGGAACTATGGCTACACCTTC.

This clonotype has a count of ten or more. The chain employs TRBV28 and TRBJ1-2; TRBD1 might be the D (5 bases). V was pared by 6 bases and J by 4 bases, with 18 bases between. This CDR3 comprises 15 residues. Germline V gene sequence: CDR1 MDHEN, CDR2 SYDVKM. The CDR3 sequence is CASSGAPGGSYGYTF. CDR3 nucleotides: TGTGCCAGCAGCGGGGCCCCGGGGGGGAGCTATGGCTACACCTTC.